This T cell receptor beta chain was sequenced in a study of blood T cell repertoires in COVID-19. Study-level information: Whether acute or convalescent, the COVID-19 samples came from the United States, Italy and Spain. T cells, B-cell-depleted T cells, or PBMCs provided the cDNA or gDNA that served as material.

V lost 5 bases to trimming and J lost 9 bases, with 19 bases between them. CDR3 length equals 15 residues. The germline V gene has CDR1 SGHTA and CDR2 FQGNSA. As handled by the study authors: Reference gene primer amplification gave estimated nucleated cell counts. Sequenced by immunoSEQ multiplex PCR; TCRdb stores in-frame clones only, minus some. From that table come the V and J calls and clone size; the DNA was used to work out D and trimming. The top ten hold approximately 5.1% of the sample, which has about 250,000 clones, around 85% seen once. The gene calls are TRBV7-2 and TRBJ2-2; perhaps TRBD1 as D (6 bases). The specimen was peripheral blood. The TCR sequence derives from a man aged 45-65 years with active or convalescent COVID-19. CDR3 sequence (DNA): TGTGCCAGCAGCCGGGACAAGCTTTCCGTGCGGGAGCTGTTTTTT. Translated: CASSRDKLSVRELFF.